A single sample is the source of the 7 T cell receptor beta chains below, sequenced in a study of OX40 agonist ivuxolimab in advanced cancers. Library generation was performed with the immunoSEQ multiplex PCR assay. TCRdb carries this immuneACCESS record with in-frame sequences only. Its versions omit some clonotypes, under half of them owing to an unresolved V gene in the studies checked, with the rest unexplained. The sample includes 33,000 or so clones, with around 73% observed a single time. The ten largest clones represent roughly 13% of the sample. Sample: CD4+ or CD8+ T cells sorted from blood, taken in a trial of the OX40 agonist ivuxolimab. The receptors derive from an adult with an advanced solid tumor such as melanoma, head and neck, liver or kidney cancer.

The gene calls are TRBV5-4 and TRBJ2-5; D is unresolved. Trimming removed 2 bases from V and 3 bases from J, with 11 bases in between. The germline V gene encodes CDR1 SGHNT and CDR2 YYREEE (reference sequence). The CDR3 loop spans 14 amino acids. CDR3 loop: CASSLGLIEETQYF. CDR3 bases: TGTGCCAGCAGCTTAGGGTTGATCGAAGAGACCCAGTACTTC.

J is TRBJ2-5 and V is TRBV15; TRBD2 might be the D (6 bases). The V gene lost 0 bases and the J gene lost 0 bases, with 14 bases spanning the gap. Germline-derived CDR1 and CDR2 are LNHNV and YYDKDF (reference sequence). The CDR3 consists of 17 residues. The CDR3 reads CATSRDGSGAYQETQYF. CDR3 bases: TGTGCCACCAGCAGAGATGGTAGCGGTGCGTACCAAGAGACCCAGTACTTC.

The chain combines TRBV29-1 with TRBJ2-3; D is possibly TRBD1 or TRBD2 (8 bases each). V lost 6 bases and J lost 5, with 18 bases in between. Germline values: CDR1 SQVTM, CDR2 ANQGSEA. This CDR3 is 14 amino acids long. The CDR3 reads CSVARGLAGDTQYF. Here the CDR3 DNA reads TGCAGCGTAGCCAGGGGGCTAGCGGGAGATACGCAGTATTTT.

The rearrangement uses TRBV19 and TRBJ2-5; 9 nucleotides match TRBD1. TRBJ2-7 matches the DNA end more closely, so the J call is doubtful. Germline-derived CDR1 and CDR2 are LNHDA and SQIVND (reference sequence). CDR3 length: 14 amino acids. CDR3: CATHPGQGIYEQYF. CDR3 in DNA: TGTGCCACCCACCCGGGACAGGGTATCTACGAGCAGTACTTC.

The chain combines TRBV7-2 with TRBJ2-7, with 7 bases identical to TRBD2. There are 15 residues in the CDR3. V lost 2 bases to trimming and J lost 2 bases; unmatched junction nucleotides: 6. Germline CDR1 reads SGHTA; CDR2 reads FQGNSA. CDR3 amino acids: CASSLSGVVPYEQYF. DNA of the CDR3: TGTGCCAGCAGCTTAAGCGGGGTCGTGCCCTACGAGCAGTACTTC.

V gene TRBV6-5 combines with J gene TRBJ2-1, with D perhaps matching TRBD2 (6 bases). V was pared by 2 bases and J by 7 bases, with 15 bases between. The CDR3 contains 15 residues. Germline CDR1 reads MNHEY; CDR2 reads SVGAGI. CDR3 nucleotides: TGTGCCAGCAGTTACCGCGGGACGAGTGGAAATGAGCAGTTCTTC. It translates to CASSYRGTSGNEQFF.

V is TRBV12-5 and J is TRBJ2-3; 12 bases agree with TRBD2. The germline V gene has CDR1 LGHNT and CDR2 FRNRAP. J gave up 1 base and V 5 bases, and 7 bases lay outside the gene matches. The CDR3 contains 17 residues. This CDR3 reads CASGASSGGAGTDTQYF. The CDR3 DNA follows: TGTGCTAGTGGTGCCTCTAGCGGGGGGGCAGGCACAGATACGCAGTATTTT.